These 9 T cell receptor beta chains share one sample of origin, sequenced in a study of blood T cell repertoires in COVID-19. Sequencing was performed with immunoSEQ multiplex PCR; in TCRdb, only in-frame clones are kept and a portion is missing. The table has approximately 28,000 clones, around 90% seen once. Sequencing used peripheral blood. The receptors come from a woman aged 60-70 years with active COVID-19.

The rearrangement uses TRBV29-1 and TRBJ1-2; D is undetermined. V was pared by 4 bases and J by 0 bases, with 12 bases between. From germline, CDR1 is SQVTM and CDR2 ANQGSEA. The CDR3 spans 14 residues. As DNA, the CDR3 is TGCAGCGTTGTGAACCGAGAAGCTAACTATGGCTACACCTTC. This gives the protein CSVVNREANYGYTF.

The chain employs TRBV4-3 and TRBJ1-1; the D is unclear. The CDR3 spans 13 residues. V shed 0 bases and J shed 7 bases, with 9 bases lying between them. Germline CDR1 is LGHNA and CDR2 is YSLEER. CDR3 sequence: CASSQDYSHEAFF. As DNA, the CDR3 is TGCGCCAGCAGCCAAGATTACTCCCATGAAGCTTTCTTT.

The chain combines TRBV14 with TRBJ2-3; 10 bases line up with TRBD1. V shed 4 bases and J 2 bases; nucleotides not matched to a gene: 9. Per germline, CDR1 SGHDN and CDR2 FVKESK. CDR3 size: 17 residues. CDR3 amino acids: CASSRQTGQGFTDTQYF. The CDR3 bases are TGTGCCAGCAGCCGACAAACGGGACAGGGGTTCACAGATACGCAGTATTTT.

CDR3 DNA sequence: TGTGCCAGCAGCACGGAACCTCACCGGGACACCTATGGCCCCCAGCATTTT. It encodes CASSTEPHRDTYGPQHF. The chain couples TRBV21-1 to TRBJ1-5; TRBD1 is taken as the D call from the table, unchecked against the DNA. TRBV21-1 is a documented pseudogene. This CDR3 contains 17 residues.

The chain has TRBV5-1 and TRBJ2-5, with TRBD1 identical over 10 bases. Germline CDR1 and CDR2: SGHRS and YFSETQ. This CDR3 has 14 residues. V trimming: 5 bases; J trimming: 4 bases; junction bases outside the gene matches: 5. In DNA, the CDR3 is TGCGCCAGCAGACCCGACAGGGGGCGAGAGACCCAGTACTTC. Protein product: CASRPDRGRETQYF.

This chain joins TRBV7-7 and TRBJ2-2; D might be TRBD2 (5 bases). The CDR3 extends over 14 amino acids. Trimming removed 2 bases from V and 4 bases from J, with 8 bases in between. Germline V gives CDR1 SSHAT, CDR2 FNYEAQ (reference sequence). The CDR3 coding sequence is TGTGCCAGCAGCTTAAACCGGGGCACCGGGGAGCTGTTTTTT. Translated, it gives CASSLNRGTGELFF.

This sequence joins TRBV21-1 and TRBJ2-7; TRBD2 is taken as the D call from the table, unchecked against the DNA. TRBV21-1 is described as a pseudogene. The CDR3 covers 14 residues. CDR3 region: CASSKCGGAYEQYF. CDR3 DNA sequence: TGTGCCAGCAGCAAATGTGGCGGGGCCTACGAGCAGTACTTC.

The chain has TRBV2 and TRBJ2-1, with TRBD1 matching over 11 bases. This CDR3 comprises 13 residues. The V gene end was trimmed by 11 bases and the J gene end by 7 bases; junction bases not matched to a gene: 7. Germline V lookup: CDR1 SNHLY, CDR2 FYNNEI. CDR3 bases: TGTGCCGTATCCGGGACAGGGGGAAATGAGCAGTTCTTC. Translated, it gives CAVSGTGGNEQFF.

CDR3 residues: CASGSGSHNEQFF. The CDR3, as DNA: TGTGCCAGCGGTAGCGGGAGTCACAATGAGCAGTTCTTC. The chain combines TRBV18 with TRBJ2-1; 9 bases are shared with TRBD2. After removal of 8 bases from V and 5 bases from J, the junction contained 4 bases not matched to a gene. CDR1 is KGHSH, CDR2 LQKENI, per germline. This CDR3 contains 13 residues. The whole variable domain, remainder taken from reference TRBV18 and TRBJ2-1, is NAGVMQNPRHLVRRRGQEARLRCSPMKGHSHVYWYRQLPEEGLKFMVYLQKENIIDESGMPKERFSAEFPKEGPSILRIQQVVRGDSAAYFCASGSGSHNEQFFGPGTRLTVL.